This TCR beta chain was captured by sequencing in a study of T cell responses to AZD1222 COVID-19 vaccine. Findings of the study overall: An increase in Spike-specific TCR breadth and depth was observed after two AZD1222 doses.

This clone was seen once. Its antigen remains unidentified. Germline loops: CDR1 SGHNT, CDR2 YENEEA. V was shortened by 2 bases and J by 5 bases, with 6 bases between the two germline ends. The CDR3 consists of 12 residues. The data were produced by immunoSEQ multiplex PCR, yet TCRdb's version contains in-frame clones alone and is incomplete. The sample consists of 120,000 or so clones, around 88% of them appearing once. The rearrangement joins TRBV11-3 to TRBJ1-2; tentatively, D is TRBD1 (5 bases). The starting material was peripheral blood, obtained on day 0 of MenACWY control vaccination. This sequence was found in an adult in good health. The CDR3 DNA reads as TGTGCCAGCAGCTTACAGGGTTATGGCTACACCTTC. Translated, it gives CASSLQGYGYTF.